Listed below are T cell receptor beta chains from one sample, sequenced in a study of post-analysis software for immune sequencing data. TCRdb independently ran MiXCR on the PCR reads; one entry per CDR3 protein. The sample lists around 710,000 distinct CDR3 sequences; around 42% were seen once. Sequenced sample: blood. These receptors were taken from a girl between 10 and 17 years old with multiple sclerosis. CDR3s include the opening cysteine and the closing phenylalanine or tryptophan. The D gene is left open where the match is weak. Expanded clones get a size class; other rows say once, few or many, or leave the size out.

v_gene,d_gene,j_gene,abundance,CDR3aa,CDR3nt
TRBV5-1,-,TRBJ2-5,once,CASSPLTVVSSETQYF,TGCGCCAGCAGCCCACTTACGGTAGTTTCATCAGAGACCCAGTACTTC
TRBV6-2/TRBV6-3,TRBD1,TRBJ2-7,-,CASRKGQEIYEQYF,TGTGCCAGCAGAAAGGGACAGGAGATCTACGAGCAGTACTTC
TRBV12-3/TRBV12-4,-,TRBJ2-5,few,CASSAPGDEETQYF,TGTGCCAGCAGTGCACCCGGTGACGAAGAGACCCAGTACTTC
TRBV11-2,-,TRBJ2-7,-,CASSLDLGGPATYEQYF,TGTGCCAGCAGCTTAGATTTAGGAGGCCCTGCTACCTACGAGCAGTACTTC
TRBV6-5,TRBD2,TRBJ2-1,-,CASSYSSGLATPNEQFF,TGTGCCAGCAGTTACTCGAGCGGACTAGCGACCCCCAATGAGCAGTTCTTC
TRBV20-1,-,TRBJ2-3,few,CSGITDTQYF,TGCAGTGGAATCACAGATACGCAGTATTTT
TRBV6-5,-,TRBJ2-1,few,CASSYGATSYNEQFF,TGTGCCAGCAGTTACGGGGCGACCTCCTACAATGAGCAGTTCTTC
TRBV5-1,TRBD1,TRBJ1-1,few,CASSTGQTNTEAFF,TGCGCCAGCAGCACGGGACAGACGAACACTGAAGCTTTCTTT
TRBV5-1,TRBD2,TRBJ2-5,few,CASSGAASGDQETQYF,TGCGCCAGCAGCGGGGCGGCTAGCGGAGACCAAGAGACCCAGTACTTC
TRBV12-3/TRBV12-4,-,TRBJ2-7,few,CASTLGPGTTEQYF,TGTGCCAGCACCCTGGGGCCAGGGACGACCGAGCAGTACTTC
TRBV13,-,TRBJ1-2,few,CASSLGKGNYGYTF,TGTGCCAGCAGCTTAGGTAAAGGGAACTATGGCTACACCTTC
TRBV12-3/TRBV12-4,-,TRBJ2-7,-,CASRRSGNAPYEQYF,TGTGCCAGCAGGCGTAGCGGCAATGCACCCTACGAGCAGTACTTC
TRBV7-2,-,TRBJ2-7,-,CASSFGFSGTGPYEQYF,TGTGCCAGCAGCTTTGGCTTTTCAGGGACGGGGCCTTACGAGCAGTACTTC
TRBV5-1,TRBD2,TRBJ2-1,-,CASSSRLAGGINEQFF,TGCGCCAGCAGCTCCCGACTAGCGGGAGGGATCAATGAGCAGTTCTTC
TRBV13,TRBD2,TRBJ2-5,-,CASSDGLAGTTQYF,TGTGCCAGCAGCGATGGACTAGCGGGCACAACCCAGTACTTC
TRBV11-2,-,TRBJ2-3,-,CASSLVMGVRTDTQYF,TGTGCCAGCAGCTTAGTGATGGGCGTAAGGACAGATACGCAGTATTTT
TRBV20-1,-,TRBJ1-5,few,CSARRDLGGVNQPQHF,TGCAGTGCTAGAAGGGACCTCGGCGGCGTAAATCAGCCCCAGCATTTT
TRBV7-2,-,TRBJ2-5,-,CASSLGGDWGTQYF,TGTGCCAGCAGCTTAGGGGGGGACTGGGGGACCCAGTACTTC
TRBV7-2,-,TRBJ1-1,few,CASSFWSGTEAFF,TGTGCCAGCAGCTTTTGGTCGGGCACTGAAGCTTTCTTT
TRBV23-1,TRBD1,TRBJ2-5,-,CANNLLQGWEQYF,TGCGCCAACAACCTCCTACAGGGGTGGGAGCAGTACTTC
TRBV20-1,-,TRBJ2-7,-,CSARYSTYEQYF,TGCAGTGCTAGATACAGCACCTACGAGCAGTACTTC
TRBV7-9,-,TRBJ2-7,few,CASSPRIGSFNEQYF,TGTGCCAGCAGCCCCAGAATCGGGTCGTTCAACGAGCAGTACTTC
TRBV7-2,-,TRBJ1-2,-,CASSPVGGGYGYTF,TGTGCCAGCAGCCCCGTCGGGGGAGGCTATGGCTACACCTTC
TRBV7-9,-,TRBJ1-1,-,CASSQILAGTEAFF,TGTGCCAGCAGCCAGATACTTGCGGGCACTGAAGCTTTCTTT
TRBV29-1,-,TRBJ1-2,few,CSDDGGLYGYTF,TGCAGCGACGATGGGGGACTCTATGGCTACACCTTC
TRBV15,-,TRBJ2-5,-,CATSRVPSQETQYF,TGTGCCACCAGCAGAGTGCCCTCCCAAGAGACCCAGTACTTC
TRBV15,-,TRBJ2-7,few,CATSRDAGAYEQYF,TGTGCCACCAGCAGAGACGCCGGGGCCTACGAGCAGTACTTC
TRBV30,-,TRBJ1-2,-,CAWSVGVPGYTF,TGTGCCTGGAGTGTCGGGGTCCCTGGCTACACCTTC
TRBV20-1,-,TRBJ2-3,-,CSARDRTRGTDTQYF,TGCAGTGCTAGAGATAGAACCAGGGGCACAGATACGCAGTATTTT
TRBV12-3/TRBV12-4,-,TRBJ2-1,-,CASSTGQGALAGVFPYNEQFF,TGTGCCAGCAGTACCGGACAGGGGGCACTAGCGGGGGTCTTTCCCTACAATGAGCAGTTCTTC
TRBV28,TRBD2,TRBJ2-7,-,CASSSLAGDEQYF,TGTGCCAGCAGTTCTTTAGCGGGAGACGAGCAGTACTTC
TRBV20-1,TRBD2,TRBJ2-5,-,CSAYGLAGDQETQYF,TGCAGTGCTTACGGACTAGCGGGCGACCAAGAGACCCAGTACTTC
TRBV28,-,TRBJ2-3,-,CASTLDGSTDTQYF,TGTGCCAGCACCCTCGACGGCTCCACAGATACGCAGTATTTT
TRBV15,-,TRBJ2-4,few,CATSRDLRQLAKNIQYF,TGTGCCACCAGCAGAGATCTCCGGCAGCTAGCCAAAAACATTCAGTACTTC
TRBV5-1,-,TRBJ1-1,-,CASSLTQGTNTEAFF,TGCGCCAGCAGCTTGACGCAGGGAACTAACACTGAAGCTTTCTTT
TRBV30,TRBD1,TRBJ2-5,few,CASDRGNQETQYF,TGTGCCTCGGACAGGGGGAACCAAGAGACCCAGTACTTC
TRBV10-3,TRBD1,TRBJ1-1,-,CAIRGQINTEAFF,TGTGCCATAAGGGGGCAGATTAACACTGAAGCTTTCTTT
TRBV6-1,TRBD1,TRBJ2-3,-,CASSPSQGAVDTQYF,TGTGCCAGCAGCCCTTCACAGGGGGCAGTAGATACGCAGTATTTT
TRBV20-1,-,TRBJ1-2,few,CSARVAGGYTF,TGCAGTGCTAGAGTCGCTGGCGGCTACACCTTC
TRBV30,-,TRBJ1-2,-,CAWSASQSNYGYTF,TGTGCCTGGAGCGCTTCACAGTCTAACTATGGCTACACCTTC
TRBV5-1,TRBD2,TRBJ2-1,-,CASSLSGTSGSNELFF,TGCGCCAGCAGCTTGTCCGGGACTAGCGGGAGCAATGAGCTGTTCTTC
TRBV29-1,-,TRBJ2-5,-,CSVEQGSRETQYF,TGCAGCGTTGAACAGGGCTCTCGGGAGACCCAGTACTTC
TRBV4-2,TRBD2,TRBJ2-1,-,CASSQDRLAAYNEQFF,TGTGCCAGCAGCCAAGATCGACTAGCGGCCTACAATGAGCAGTTCTTC
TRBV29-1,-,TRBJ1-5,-,CSVRDGDNQPQHF,TGCAGCGTTCGGGACGGAGACAATCAGCCCCAGCATTTT
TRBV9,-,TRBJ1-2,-,CASSVGPSGYTF,TGTGCCAGCAGCGTAGGACCGTCGGGCTACACCTTC
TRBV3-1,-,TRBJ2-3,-,CASSQEGRGADTQYF,TGTGCCAGCAGCCAAGAAGGTAGAGGAGCAGATACGCAGTATTTT
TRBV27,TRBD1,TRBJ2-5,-,CASSLLGDRAQETQYF,TGTGCCAGCAGTTTATTAGGGGACAGGGCACAAGAGACCCAGTACTTC
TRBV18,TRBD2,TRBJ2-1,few,CASSLTGTSGIPVLYSYNEQFF,TGTGCCAGCTCACTTACCGGGACTAGCGGGATTCCGGTCCTCTACTCCTACAATGAGCAGTTCTTC
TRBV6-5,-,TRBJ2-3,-,CASSYRDGHRAQYF,TGTGCCAGCAGTTACAGGGACGGCCATCGCGCGCAGTATTTT
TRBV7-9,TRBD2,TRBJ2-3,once,CASSPQGSGVTQYF,TGTGCCAGCAGCCCCCAGGGTAGCGGGGTGACGCAGTATTTT
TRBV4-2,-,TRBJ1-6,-,CASSQVPRSPLHF,TGTGCCAGCAGCCAGGTCCCGCGGTCACCCCTCCACTTT
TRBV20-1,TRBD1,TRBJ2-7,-,CSARDPTPGGQRYEQYF,TGCAGTGCTAGAGACCCCACCCCAGGGGGTCAGCGCTACGAGCAGTACTTC